The 22 T cell receptor beta chains in this list originate from one sample, sequenced in a study of response to subunit inactivated influenza vaccine. TCRdb re-called the RT-PCR reads with MiXCR, one entry per CDR3 protein. This sample has around 520,000 distinct CDR3 sequences, with roughly 10% found just once. This material consisted of PBMCs from blood, taken on the day of vaccination. Every receptor here comes from a man in his fifties or sixties who received an inactivated influenza vaccine.

The J gene is TRBJ2-7, the V gene TRBV2, with D tentatively TRBD2 (5 bases). V was pared by 2 bases and J by 4 bases, with 9 bases between. Germline assignment: CDR1 SNHLY and CDR2 FYNNEI. The CDR3 spans 13 residues. CDR3 nucleotide sequence: TGTGCCAGCAGTGAACTTGGGGAGTACGAGCAGTACTTC. This translates into CASSELGEYEQYF.

This clonotype turned up a few times. This sequence joins TRBV29-1 and TRBJ2-3, with TRBD2 matching 14 bases. This CDR3 comprises 16 residues. CDR1 and CDR2 (germline): SQVTM, ANQGSEA. J gave up 2 bases and V 7 bases, and 8 bases lay outside the gene matches. CDR3 residues: CSGDGTSGGPTDTQYF. The CDR3 DNA reads as TGCAGCGGTGATGGGACTAGCGGGGGCCCCACAGATACGCAGTATTTT.

The chain links TRBV18 to TRBJ1-3; no definite D call. V lost 1 base, J lost 0 bases, and 7 bases lay in between. This CDR3 has 15 amino acids. Germline V gives CDR1 KGHSH, CDR2 LQKENI. CDR3 sequence (DNA): TGTGCCAGCTCACCACAGGTCAGCTCTGGAAACACCATATATTTT. It encodes CASSPQVSSGNTIYF.

This clonotype was counted only a few times. J is TRBJ2-7 and V is TRBV7-2, with 9 bases matching TRBD1. The germline V gene encodes CDR1 SGHTA and CDR2 FQGNSA. V was clipped by 5 bases and J by 5 bases; unmatched bases: 10. This CDR3 has 15 residues. CDR3 protein: CASSIRDRVVNEQYF. CDR3 sequence (DNA): TGTGCCAGCAGCATCCGGGACAGGGTTGTAAACGAGCAGTACTTC.

Only a few counts were recorded for this clonotype. The CDR3 DNA follows: TGCAGTGCTAAAGACGGTGGCTACACCTTC. Its protein is CSAKDGGYTF. The chain joins TRBV20-1 to TRBJ1-2; no firm D call. CDR1 is DFQATT and CDR2 is SNEGSKA in the germline V gene (reference sequence). Trimming pared 4 bases from V and 7 bases from J, leaving 7 bases between. CDR3 length: 10 residues.

As to this clonotype: The missing conserved phenylalanine or tryptophan at the end of this CDR3 makes a read error likely. The chain has TRBV11-1 and TRBJ2-1; TRBD2 matches at 7 bases. CDR3 length: 18 amino acids. Germline assignment: CDR1 SGHAT and CDR2 FQDESV (reference sequence). Germline trimming cut 2 bases from V and 2 bases from J; bases unmatched to any gene: 12. CDR3 DNA: TGTGCCAGCAGCTTACCTTTTGTTGTAGCGGGTACCTACAATGAGCAGTTCTCC. Protein sequence: CASSLPFVVAGTYNEQFS.

The V call is TRBV5-1, the J call TRBJ2-5, with 7 bases lining up with TRBD2. Germline CDR1 SGHRS, CDR2 YFSETQ. Trimming at V came to 4 bases and at J to 3 bases, leaving 6 bases not matched to a gene. This CDR3 is built from 14 residues. CDR3 DNA: TGCGCCAGCAGCACGACAGCGGGGAAAGAGACCCAGTACTTC. Translated: CASSTTAGKETQYF.

CDR3 DNA: TGTGCCAGCAGTACCCCGGGACAGGGAGAATATGGCTACACCTTC. It is translated as CASSTPGQGEYGYTF. The J gene is TRBJ1-2, the V gene TRBV6-1; 9 bases are shared with TRBD1. Per the germline V gene, CDR1 is MNHNS and CDR2 is SASEGT. The CDR3 is made up of 15 amino acids. The V segment lost 5 bases and the J segment 5 bases; nucleotides outside the gene matches: 9.

This clonotype was observed many times. The genes are TRBV7-2 and TRBJ2-2; D call uncertain. The germline V gene has CDR1 SGHTA and CDR2 FQGNSA. Trimming left V 1 base short and J 4 bases short, with 1 base between. The CDR3 is 12 residues long. The CDR3 sequence: CASSLGTGELFF. The CDR3 nucleotides read TGTGCCAGCAGCTTAGGCACCGGGGAGCTGTTTTTT.

This clonotype was detected only a few times. The genes are TRBV5-1 and TRBJ2-7; TRBD1 or TRBD2 may be the D gene (5 bases each). The CDR3 is 15 amino acids. From germline, CDR1 is SGHRS and CDR2 YFSETQ. Trimming took off 4 bases at V and 3 bases at J, with 17 bases between the two ends. The CDR3 bases are TGCGCCAGCAGCATCAACGCCGGGACCAACTACGAGCAGTACTTC. Its translation is CASSINAGTNYEQYF.

The chain combines TRBV7-3 with TRBJ2-2; D perhaps matches TRBD1 (5 bases). V lost 2 bases and J 0 bases, leaving 10 bases between the germline ends. The CDR3 contains 16 residues. Germline-derived CDR1 and CDR2 are SGHTA and FQGTGA. CDR3 residues: CASSLLAGTNTGELFF. CDR3 DNA sequence: TGTGCCAGCAGCTTATTGGCAGGGACGAACACCGGGGAGCTGTTTTTT. Full variable domain (rest looked up from reference TRBV7-3 and TRBJ2-2): GAGVSQTPSNKVTEKGKYVELRCDPISGHTALYWYRQSLGQGPEFLIYFQGTGAADDSGLPNDRFFAVRPEGSVSTLKIQRTERGDSAVYLCASSLLAGTNTGELFFGEGSRLTVL.

This clonotype occurred a few times. The chain carries TRBV29-1 and TRBJ2-5; D possibly corresponds to TRBD1 (5 bases). V was shortened by 3 bases and J by 5 bases, with 16 bases between the two germline ends. The CDR3 consists of 14 residues. Germline CDR1 is SQVTM and CDR2 is ANQGSEA. CDR3 bases: TGCAGCGTTGATATCTCAGGGTTGGGGGAGACCCAGTACTTC. Encoded protein: CSVDISGLGETQYF.

This chain links TRBV5-1 with TRBJ2-6; D ambiguous. The ends were cut back, 2 bases at V and 0 bases at J, with 3 bases in the middle. This CDR3 contains 14 residues. The germline gives CDR1 SGHRS, CDR2 YFSETQ. As DNA, the CDR3 is TGCGCCAGCAGCTTTATCTCTGGGGCCAACGTCCTGACTTTC. It encodes CASSFISGANVLTF.

The V and J genes are TRBV20-1 and TRBJ2-1; 7 bases line up with TRBD2. Looked up from germline, CDR1 is DFQATT and CDR2 is SNEGSKA (reference sequence). V was clipped by 0 bases and J by 8 bases; unmatched bases: 19. The CDR3 sequence is 18 residues long. The CDR3 sequence is CSARDISSWGGRFYEQFF. DNA of the CDR3: TGCAGTGCTAGAGATATCTCCTCTTGGGGCGGGAGATTTTATGAGCAGTTCTTC.

The sample holds many counts of this clonotype. J is TRBJ2-5 and V is TRBV29-1, with TRBD1 identical over 7 bases. V shed 6 bases, J shed 2 bases, and the junction held 6 bases outside the gene matches. Germline V gene sequence: CDR1 SQVTM, CDR2 ANQGSEA. The CDR3 extends over 13 amino acids. CDR3 sequence reads: CSVALDRQETQYF. The CDR3, as DNA: TGCAGCGTCGCCCTGGACAGGCAAGAGACCCAGTACTTC.

This clonotype has only a few counts. CDR3: CASSYTAPGQGVYEQYF. CDR3 coding DNA: TGTGCCAGCAGTTACACCGCACCGGGACAGGGGGTCTACGAGCAGTACTTC. The V call is TRBV6-5, the J call TRBJ2-7, with 11 nucleotides matching TRBD1. The CDR3 consists of 17 residues. V trimming: 2 bases; J trimming: 3 bases; junction bases outside the gene matches: 9. Per the germline V gene, CDR1 is MNHEY and CDR2 is SVGAGI.

Many counts were recorded for this clonotype. The DNA of the CDR3 is TGTGCCAGCAGCGGACGGTCTGGGGCCAACGTCCTGACTTTC. Its translation is CASSGRSGANVLTF. The rearrangement uses TRBV11-2 and TRBJ2-6, with D uncertain. Trimming removed 5 bases from V and 1 base from J, with 6 bases in between. In germline, CDR1 is SGHAT, CDR2 FQNNGV. The CDR3 sequence is 14 residues long.

The sample holds a few counts of this clonotype. The chain is built from TRBV5-1 and TRBJ2-7; D is possibly TRBD1 or TRBD2 (6 bases each). The CDR3 consists of 14 residues. Germline lookup yields CDR1 SGHRS and CDR2 YFSETQ. The V gene lost 4 bases and the J gene lost 5 bases, with 16 bases spanning the gap. For the CDR3, the DNA is TGCGCCAGCAGCCTGGGAAGGGGGGCCCACGAGCAGTACTTC. Translated: CASSLGRGAHEQYF.

This clonotype was seen a few times. This chain joins TRBV2 and TRBJ1-1, with unresolved D. CDR1 is SNHLY and CDR2 is FYNNEI in the germline V gene. This CDR3 is built from 13 residues. The ends were cut back, 3 bases at V and 1 base at J, with 6 bases in the middle. The CDR3 DNA follows: TGTGCCAGCAGTGAGACCCCGAACACTGAAGCTTTCTTT. Residues: CASSETPNTEAFF. Full variable domain (missing parts from reference TRBV2 and TRBJ1-1): EPEVTQTPSHQVTQMGQEVILRCVPISNHLYFYWYRQILGQKVEFLVSFYNNEISEKSEIFDDQFSVERPDGSNFTLKIRSTKLEDSAMYFCASSETPNTEAFFGQGTRLTVV.

The sample holds many counts of this clonotype. This chain connects TRBV6-2 or TRBV6-3 to TRBJ2-1; D not resolved. This CDR3 has 13 residues. Deletions cut 6 bases from V and 3 bases from J, with 9 bases between. Per the germline V gene, CDR1 is MNHEY and CDR2 is SVGEGT. CDR3 protein: CASSPGRYNEQFF. CDR3 sequence (DNA): TGTGCCAGCAGCCCTGGCCGCTACAATGAGCAGTTCTTC.

The V and J genes are TRBV20-1 and TRBJ2-1, with 7 bases aligning to TRBD2. The CDR3 sequence is 13 residues long. J gave up 7 bases and V 6 bases, and 9 bases lay outside the gene matches. CDR1 DFQATT and CDR2 SNEGSKA come from the germline V gene (reference sequence). The CDR3 nucleotides read TGCAGTGCAATACCCACTAGCGTTAATGAGCAGTTCTTC. Translating gives CSAIPTSVNEQFF.

There are many counts of this clonotype. The V and J genes are TRBV4-2 and TRBJ2-1, with D unresolved. Trimming took 0 bases from V and 3 from J, leaving 3 bases between them. This CDR3 region has 13 residues. The V gene's germline CDR1 is LGHNA and CDR2 YNFKEQ. The CDR3 region is CASSQEDYNEQFF. The CDR3 bases are TGTGCCAGCAGCCAAGAGGACTACAATGAGCAGTTCTTC.